This T cell receptor beta chain was sequenced in a study of vaccination effects on CD4 cells after COVID-19. The table came from immunoSEQ multiplex PCR; TCRdb's copy has only in-frame clones and leaves some out. The sample lists about 45,000 clones; approximately 77% were seen once. A note on this clone: Its antigen is as yet unknown.

The germline V and J ends were trimmed by 6 bases and 0 bases, with 9 bases remaining between them. There are 14 residues in the CDR3. From germline, CDR1 is MNHEY and CDR2 SVGAGI. ViraFEST assay sequencing came after antigen-specific CD4+ T cells were expanded with viral peptide pools. Culture lasted about 11 days before CD4+ T cell isolation. Convalescent patients had PCR-confirmed SARS-CoV-2 infection between March and December 2020. The receptor was derived from a human donor who had a prior SARS-CoV-2 infection. The sample here was CD4+ T cells from PBMCs cultured with a peptide pool, taken before COVID-19 vaccination. The V gene is TRBV6-5, the J gene TRBJ2-1, with a tentative D call TRBD1 (6 bases). CDR3 in DNA: TGTGCCAGCAGCCAGGACAGCTCCTACAATGAGCAGTTCTTC. Translation: CASSQDSSYNEQFF.